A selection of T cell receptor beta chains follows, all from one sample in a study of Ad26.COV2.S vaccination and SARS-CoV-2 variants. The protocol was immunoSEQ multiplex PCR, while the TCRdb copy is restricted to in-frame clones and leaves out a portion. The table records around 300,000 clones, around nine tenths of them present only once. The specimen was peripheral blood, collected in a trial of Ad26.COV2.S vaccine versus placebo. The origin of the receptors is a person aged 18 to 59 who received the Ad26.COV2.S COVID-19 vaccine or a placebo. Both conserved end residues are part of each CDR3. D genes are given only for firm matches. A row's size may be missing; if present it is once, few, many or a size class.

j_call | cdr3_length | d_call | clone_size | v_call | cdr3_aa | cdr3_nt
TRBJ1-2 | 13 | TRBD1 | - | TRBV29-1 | CSAGTGPDYGYTF | TGCAGCGCTGGGACAGGGCCGGACTATGGCTACACCTTC
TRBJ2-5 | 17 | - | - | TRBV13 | CASSSRRDRRIEETQYF | TGTGCCAGCAGCTCCAGAAGAGACAGGCGGATTGAGGAGACCCAGTACTTC
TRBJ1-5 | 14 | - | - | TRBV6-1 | CASSEGTTGQPQHF | TGTGCCAGCAGTGAAGGGACCACAGGTCAGCCCCAGCATTTT
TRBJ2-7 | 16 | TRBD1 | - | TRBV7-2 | CASSLWGDRVTYEQYF | TGTGCCAGCAGCTTATGGGGGGACAGGGTGACCTACGAGCAGTACTTC
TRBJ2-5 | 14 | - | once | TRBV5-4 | CASSSTGTQETQYF | TGTGCCAGCAGTTCAACCGGGACCCAAGAGACCCAGTACTTC
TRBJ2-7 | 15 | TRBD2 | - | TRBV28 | CASSTVAGGGYEQYF | TGTGCCAGCAGTACCGTAGCGGGGGGGGGCTACGAGCAGTACTTC
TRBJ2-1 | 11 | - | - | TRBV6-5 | CASRGDNEQFF | TGTGCCAGCAGGGGGGATAATGAGCAGTTCTTC
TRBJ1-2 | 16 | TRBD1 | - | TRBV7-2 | CASSPDTGGAWYGYTF | TGTGCCAGCAGCCCTGATACAGGGGGCGCGTGGTATGGCTACACCTTC
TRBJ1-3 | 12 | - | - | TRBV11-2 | CASSLGRNTIYF | TGTGCCAGCAGCCTGGGACGAAACACCATATATTTT
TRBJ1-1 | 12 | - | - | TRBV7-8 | CASSEVGTEAFF | TGTGCCAGCAGCGAGGTTGGCACTGAAGCTTTCTTT
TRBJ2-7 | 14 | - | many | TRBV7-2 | CASNRDTLSYEQYF | TGTGCCAGCAACAGGGACACCTTAAGCTACGAGCAGTACTTC
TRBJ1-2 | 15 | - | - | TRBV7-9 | CASSLAFDRNYGYTF | TGTGCCAGCAGCTTGGCCTTCGACAGAAACTATGGCTACACCTTC
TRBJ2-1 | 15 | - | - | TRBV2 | CASSLPTGSGNEQFF | TGTGCCAGCAGTCTACCCACAGGGTCAGGGAATGAGCAGTTCTTC
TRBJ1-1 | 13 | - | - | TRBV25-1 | CASSGDRNTEAFF | TGTGCCAGCAGTGGTGACAGGAACACTGAAGCTTTCTTT
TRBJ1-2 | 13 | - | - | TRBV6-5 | CASSYEHNYGYTF | TGTGCCAGCAGTTACGAGCATAACTATGGCTACACCTTC
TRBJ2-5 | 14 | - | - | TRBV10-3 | CAISESSSTETQYF | TGTGCCATCAGTGAGTCGTCTAGTACGGAGACCCAGTACTTC
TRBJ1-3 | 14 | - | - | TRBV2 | CASKAGVSGNTIYF | TGTGCCAGCAAGGCAGGCGTTTCTGGAAACACCATATATTTT
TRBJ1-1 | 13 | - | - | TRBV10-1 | CASSAGLNTEAFF | TGCGCCAGCAGTGCAGGGCTGAACACTGAAGCTTTCTTT
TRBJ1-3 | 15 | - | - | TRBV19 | CASSLGHRAGNTIYF | TGTGCCAGTAGTCTGGGCCACAGGGCTGGAAACACCATATATTTT
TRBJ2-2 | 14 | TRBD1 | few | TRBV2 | CASGRQGRTGELFF | TGTGCCAGCGGGAGACAGGGGCGCACCGGGGAGCTGTTTTTT
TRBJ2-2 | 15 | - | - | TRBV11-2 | CASSLRGWGTGELFF | TGTGCCAGCAGCTTACGGGGGTGGGGCACCGGGGAGCTGTTTTTT
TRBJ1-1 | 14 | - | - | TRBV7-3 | CASSLGGRDTEAFF | TGTGCCAGCAGCCTTGGAGGGAGGGACACTGAAGCTTTCTTT
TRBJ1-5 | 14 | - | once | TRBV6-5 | CASREGGGNQPQHF | TGTGCCAGCAGGGAGGGTGGGGGGAATCAGCCCCAGCATTTT
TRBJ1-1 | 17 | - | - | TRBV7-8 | CASRGIHAGGFNTEAFF | TGTGCCAGCAGGGGAATACATGCTGGGGGATTCAACACTGAAGCTTTCTTT
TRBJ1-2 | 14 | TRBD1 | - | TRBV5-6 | CASSGQGKDYGYTF | TGTGCCAGCAGCGGACAGGGTAAGGACTATGGCTACACCTTC
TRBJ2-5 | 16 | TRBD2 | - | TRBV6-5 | CASSYSASGVGETQYF | TGTGCCAGCAGTTACTCGGCTAGCGGGGTGGGAGAGACCCAGTACTTC
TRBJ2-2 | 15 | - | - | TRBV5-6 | CASSLLGINTGELFF | TGTGCCAGCAGCTTGCTGGGAATAAACACCGGGGAGCTGTTTTTT
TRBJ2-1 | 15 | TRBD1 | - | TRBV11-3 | CASSSGQGDYNEQFF | TGTGCCAGCAGCTCCGGACAGGGAGATTACAATGAGCAGTTCTTC
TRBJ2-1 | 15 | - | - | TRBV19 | CASSIGLTVYNEQFF | TGTGCCAGTAGTATCGGCTTGACAGTCTACAATGAGCAGTTCTTC
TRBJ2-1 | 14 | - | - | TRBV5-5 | CASSLVVLNNEQFF | TGTGCCAGCAGCCTTGTTGTGCTTAACAATGAGCAGTTCTTC
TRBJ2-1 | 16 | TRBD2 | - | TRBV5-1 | CASSSGTTLSYNEQFF | TGCGCCAGCAGCTCGGGGACTACCCTCTCCTACAATGAGCAGTTCTTC